This record concerns one TCR beta chain sequence. The antigen is unknown. Libraries were prepared by immunoSEQ multiplex PCR; TCRdb keeps only in-frame clonotypes and omits some of them. The repertoire holds 95,000 to 150,000 clones, with roughly 91% as singletons. These data are taken from a study of T cell responses to AZD1222 COVID-19 vaccine. Study results and caveats: All repertoire sampling was performed exclusively after the peak T cell response.

The TCR originated in an adult in good health. Sequenced here: peripheral blood, sampled on day 0 of MenACWY control vaccination.

CDR3: CASSLVGQETNEQFF. DNA for the CDR3: TGTGCCAGCAGCTTAGTGGGACAGGAAACTAATGAGCAGTTCTTC. This chain uses TRBV7-9 with TRBJ2-1; 8 bases are a match to TRBD1. V shed 1 base and J 7 bases; nucleotides not matched to a gene: 6. CDR3 length: 15 amino acids. Germline CDR1 SEHNR, CDR2 FQNEAQ (reference sequence).